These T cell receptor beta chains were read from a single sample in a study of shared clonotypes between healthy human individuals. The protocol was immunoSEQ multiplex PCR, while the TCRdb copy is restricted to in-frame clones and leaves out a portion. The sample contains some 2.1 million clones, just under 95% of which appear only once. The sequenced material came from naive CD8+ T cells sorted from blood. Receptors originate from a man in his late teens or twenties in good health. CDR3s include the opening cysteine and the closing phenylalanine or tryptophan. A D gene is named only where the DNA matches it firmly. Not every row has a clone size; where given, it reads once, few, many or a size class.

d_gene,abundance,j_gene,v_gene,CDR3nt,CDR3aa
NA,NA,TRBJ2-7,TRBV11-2,TGTGCCAGCAGCTTCGCACCGAACTACGAGCAGTACTTC,CASSFAPNYEQYF
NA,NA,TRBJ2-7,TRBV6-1,TGTGCCAGCAGTGATGGTGCGGGATACGAGCAGTACTTC,CASSDGAGYEQYF
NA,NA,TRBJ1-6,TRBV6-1,TGTGCCAGCAGTCACAGGGAGGGCCTCCACTTT,CASSHREGLHF
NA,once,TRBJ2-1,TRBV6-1,TGTGCCACCAATGCAGTAGAATCCTACAATGAGCAGTTCTTC,CATNAVESYNEQFF
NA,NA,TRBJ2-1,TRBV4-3,TGCGCCAGCAGCGAGACGGCCTACAATGAGCAGTTCTTC,CASSETAYNEQFF
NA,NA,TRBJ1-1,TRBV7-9,TGTGCCAGCAGCCCCCCCACCCCAATGAACACTGAAGCTTTCTTT,CASSPPTPMNTEAFF
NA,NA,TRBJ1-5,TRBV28,TGTGCCACACTCGACAGCTTTGGCAATCAGCCCCAGCATTTT,CATLDSFGNQPQHF
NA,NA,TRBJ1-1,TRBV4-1,TGCGCCAGCAGCCAAGATACGACAGGGAACACTGAAGCTTTCTTT,CASSQDTTGNTEAFF
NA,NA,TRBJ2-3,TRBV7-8,TGTGCCAGCAGCTCAGACAGAACAGATACGCAGTATTTT,CASSSDRTDTQYF
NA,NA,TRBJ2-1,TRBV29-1,TGCAGCGTTTGGGCAGTAGCCTACAATGAGCAGTTCTTC,CSVWAVAYNEQFF
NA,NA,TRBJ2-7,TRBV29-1,TGCAGCGTTTGTAGCTGGGACGCCTACGAGCAGTACTTC,CSVCSWDAYEQYF
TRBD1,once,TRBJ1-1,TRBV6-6,TGTGCCAGCAGTAAGGCAGGGGGCGGAGGGACTGAAGCTTTCTTT,CASSKAGGGGTEAFF